This section outlines one T cell receptor beta chain sequence together with its context. The data were taken from a study of blood T cell repertoires in COVID-19. For the study at large: PBMCs, B-cell-depleted T cells, or T cells were the source of the cDNA or gDNA that made up the material.

Trimming shortened V by 1 base and J by 5 bases, and 11 bases separated the two germline ends. This CDR3 spans 14 amino acids. CDR1 SGHVS and CDR2 FNYEAQ come from the germline V gene. Sequencing used immunoSEQ multiplex PCR; TCRdb keeps in-frame clones, though not all of them. The table shows over 60,000 clones, with 80% occurring only once. The V and J genes are TRBV7-6 and TRBJ2-5, with D maybe TRBD1 (5 bases). Source material: peripheral blood. This clonotype was obtained from a human donor in a cohort sampled during active COVID-19. DNA of the CDR3: TGTGCCAGCAGCTTAGGTGCAGGGTGGGAGACCCAGTACTTC. This gives the protein CASSLGAGWETQYF.